The present TCR beta chain was sequenced within a study of vaccination effects on CD4 cells after COVID-19. On this clone: What it recognizes is unknown.

The ViraFEST assay expanded antigen-specific CD4+ T cells with viral peptide pools before sequencing. CD4+ T cells were isolated after less than 12 days of culture. The cohort was immunized with two doses of either the BNT162b2 or mRNA-1273 vaccine. Among the vaccine recipients, none had a prior SARS-CoV-2 infection, and nucleocapsid antibodies were negative. For each well, roughly 2 million PBMC were cultured with about 10 IU/ml IL-2 and around 9 ug/ml peptides. Cells had half their medium changed to IL-2 medium on days 3 and 7. V gave up 3 bases and J gave up 3 bases, with 9 bases separating them. Germline CDR1 reads LNHDA; CDR2 reads SQIVND (reference sequence). The CDR3 contains 14 residues. The table came from immunoSEQ multiplex PCR; TCRdb's copy has only in-frame clones and leaves some out. The sample comprises tens of thousands of clones, about three quarters of which are singletons, and 0.95% to 1.5% rests with the top ten.

This clonotype was sampled from a human donor who received a COVID-19 vaccine. The chain has TRBV19 and TRBJ1-5; D is perhaps TRBD1 (5 bases). Material: CD4+ T cells from PBMCs cultured with HCoV-229E spike peptides, obtained after COVID-19 vaccination. CDR3 sequence reads: CASSMTAVNQPQHF. The DNA for the CDR3 is TGTGCCAGTAGTATGACAGCCGTCAATCAGCCCCAGCATTTT. The full variable domain, in which reference TRBV19 and TRBJ1-5 provide the parts outside the CDR3, is DGGITQSPKYLFRKEGQNVTLSCEQNLNHDAMYWYRQDPGQGLRLIYYSQIVNDFQKGDIAEGYSVSREKKESFPLTVTSAQKNPTAFYLCASSMTAVNQPQHFGDGTRLSIL.